One sample yielded the 9 T cell receptor beta chains listed below, sequenced in a study of T cells in localized non-small cell lung cancer. Clones were sequenced by immunoSEQ multiplex PCR, and TCRdb holds only the in-frame ones, with some missing. The sample contains some 140,000 clones, approximately 88% of which appear only once. The sequencing used peripheral blood, collected before any cancer treatment. The origin of the receptors is a female donor aged 60 or older with stage I lung adenocarcinoma.

This sequence joins TRBV9 and TRBJ2-1; 12 bases agree with TRBD2. The CDR3 sequence is 16 residues long. Trimming cost V 2 bases and J 6 bases; bases outside gene matches: 6. The germline V gene has CDR1 SGDLS and CDR2 YYNGEE. The CDR3 here is CASSVGTSGPRNEQFF. CDR3 nucleotide sequence: TGTGCCAGCAGCGTGGGGACTAGCGGGCCTCGCAATGAGCAGTTCTTC.

The chain links TRBV27 to TRBJ2-7; either TRBD1 or TRBD2 may supply D (5 bases each). The CDR3 has 16 amino acids. Germline V gene data show CDR1 as MNHEY and CDR2 as SMNVEV (reference sequence). Trimming cost V 9 bases and J 6 bases, with 27 bases left between them. Here the CDR3 reads CASTRTGTKTLGEQYF. The DNA of the CDR3 is TGTGCCAGTACCAGGACCGGGACCAAAACCCTTGGCGAGCAGTACTTC.

The J gene is TRBJ1-5, the V gene TRBV28; 8 nucleotides match TRBD1. The length of the CDR3 is 14 residues. Per the germline V gene, CDR1 is MDHEN and CDR2 is SYDVKM. The V gene end was trimmed by 6 bases and the J gene end by 6 bases; junction bases not matched to a gene: 7. The CDR3: CASSKQGGIQPQHF. CDR3 coding DNA: TGTGCCAGCAGCAAACAGGGGGGGATTCAGCCCCAGCATTTT.

This chain's CDR3 is CASSYRGLGNQPQHF. CDR3 nucleotide sequence: TGTGCCAGCAGCTACAGGGGGCTGGGCAATCAGCCCCAGCATTTT. The chain couples TRBV7-8 to TRBJ1-5; 9 bases line up with TRBD1. CDR3 length: 15 residues. V lost 4 bases to trimming and J lost 2 bases; unmatched junction nucleotides: 3. Germline CDR1 SGHVS, CDR2 FQNEAQ.

The chain has TRBV11-3 and TRBJ2-7; D is possibly TRBD2 (7 bases). Germline CDR1 and CDR2: SGHNT and YENEEA. This CDR3 has 13 residues. V shed 6 bases and J shed 4 bases, with 13 bases lying between them. The CDR3 region is CASRRGGWYEQYF. The CDR3 coding sequence is TGTGCCAGCAGGAGGGGGGGGTGGTACGAGCAGTACTTC.

The rearrangement uses TRBV27 and TRBJ1-2; no reliable D call. Germline CDR1 MNHEY, CDR2 SMNVEV (reference sequence). V was clipped by 5 bases and J by 8 bases, with 21 bases between them. The CDR3 sequence is 15 residues long. CDR3 loop: CASSPNLFTVEGYTF. The CDR3, as DNA: TGTGCCAGCAGTCCCAACCTGTTCACCGTGGAAGGCTACACCTTC.

The rearrangement joins TRBV6-1 to TRBJ1-5; TRBD1 matches at 9 bases. The CDR3 extends over 15 amino acids. Germline V gene lookup returns CDR1 MNHNS and CDR2 SASEGT. Trimming cost V 4 bases and J 6 bases; bases outside gene matches: 7. CDR3 loop: CASSGRTGAAQPQHF. CDR3 nucleotide sequence: TGTGCCAGCAGTGGTAGGACAGGGGCCGCTCAGCCCCAGCATTTT.

The chain carries TRBV10-3 and TRBJ2-5, with 12 bases fitting TRBD1. Germline V gene data show CDR1 as ENHRY and CDR2 as SYGVKD. The junction had 7 bases not matched to a gene; V was cut back by 3 bases and J by 5 bases. This CDR3 comprises 16 residues. In nucleotides, the CDR3 is TGTGCCATCAGTGATCGGGACAGGGGGCAGAAGGAGACCCAGTACTTC. Residues: CAISDRDRGQKETQYF.

The gene calls are TRBV28 and TRBJ2-3; 13 bases are a match to TRBD2. This CDR3 has 16 amino acids. Losses at the gene ends were 3 bases for V and 5 bases for J; bases not matched to a gene: 5. The germline V gene has CDR1 MDHEN and CDR2 SYDVKM. In DNA, the CDR3 is TGTGCCAGCAGTTTTGGACTAGCGGGAGTGAAAGATACGCAGTATTTT. It encodes CASSFGLAGVKDTQYF.